A single sample is the source of the 28 T cell receptor beta chains below, sequenced in a study of blood T cell repertoires in COVID-19 (dated by TCRdb to 2020 to 2021). Receptors were amplified or captured by the immunoSEQ multiplex PCR assay. TCRdb provides this immuneACCESS table in a form limited to in-frame rearrangements. Some clones are lacking; in checked studies, under half of them reflect an unresolved V gene, and why the rest are absent is not known. For this sample the table gives 300,000 to 450,000 clones, of which more than 65% were detected only once. The ten largest make up about 1% of the sample. Material for sequencing was peripheral blood. Receptors originate from a human donor with acute or convalescent COVID-19. The donor label of this sample is uncertain.

The rearrangement uses TRBV5-1 and TRBJ2-2, with 7 bases aligning to TRBD1. The germline V gene has CDR1 SGHRS and CDR2 YFSETQ. The V and J ends lost 4 bases and 4 bases, in that order; junction bases with no gene match: 7. The length of the CDR3 is 15 residues. CDR3 sequence: CASSATGQTTGELFF. The DNA of the CDR3 is TGCGCCAGCAGCGCCACGGGACAGACCACCGGGGAGCTGTTTTTT.

The chain links TRBV4-2 to TRBJ2-2; maybe TRBD1 (5 bases). CDR3 length equals 14 residues. In germline, CDR1 is LGHNA, CDR2 YNFKEQ. Trimming stripped 3 bases from V and 1 base from J, with 6 bases between. In DNA form, the CDR3 reads TGTGCCAGCAGCCAGACAGAGAACACCGGGGAGCTGTTTTTT. This encodes CASSQTENTGELFF.

This chain links TRBV5-1 with TRBJ2-5, with TRBD2 matching over 11 bases. V shed 2 bases and J 2 bases; nucleotides not matched to a gene: 2. This CDR3 contains 15 residues. The germline V gene has CDR1 SGHRS and CDR2 YFSETQ. CDR3 DNA sequence: TGCGCCAGCAGCTTCACTAGCGGGGGACAAGAGACCCAGTACTTC. It translates to CASSFTSGGQETQYF.

The chain is built from TRBV2 and TRBJ1-5; TRBD1 matches 9 bases. With 6 bases clipped from V and 6 bases from J, the junction kept 12 bases outside the gene matches. The CDR3 runs 16 residues. Germline V gene lookup returns CDR1 SNHLY and CDR2 FYNNEI. The CDR3 DNA follows: TGTGCCAGCAGGACAGGGGGTGGGGAGGATGGTCAGCCCCAGCATTTT. It translates to CASRTGGGEDGQPQHF.

The CDR3 DNA sequence: TGTGCCAGCAGCCAAGACAGGAACACTGAAGCTTTCTTT. It is translated as CASSQDRNTEAFF. The genes are TRBV14 and TRBJ1-1; the D is unclear. CDR1 and CDR2 (germline): SGHDN, FVKESK. CDR3 length equals 13 residues. The V and J ends lost 0 bases and 1 base respectively, with 3 bases between them.

V and J are TRBV7-2 and TRBJ2-4; unclear D gene. Germline V gives CDR1 SGHTA, CDR2 FQGNSA. The germline V and J ends were trimmed by 0 bases and 2 bases, with 8 bases remaining between them. The CDR3 covers 15 residues. CDR3 sequence: CASSLAGSSKNIQYF. As DNA, the CDR3 is TGTGCCAGCAGCTTAGCCGGGTCCTCCAAAAACATTCAGTACTTC.

J is TRBJ1-4 and V is TRBV30, with D tentatively TRBD1 (5 bases). V was shortened by 2 bases and J by 5 bases, with 9 bases between the two germline ends. Germline CDR1 reads GTSNPN; CDR2 reads SVGIG (reference sequence). The CDR3 runs to 13 residues. CDR3 amino acids: CAWSRGGNEKLFF. The CDR3 nucleotides are TGTGCCTGGAGTCGGGGGGGGAATGAAAAACTGTTTTTT.

The chain employs TRBV29-1 and TRBJ1-1; the D gene is possibly TRBD1 (5 bases). The germline V gene has CDR1 SQVTM and CDR2 ANQGSEA. The CDR3 loop spans 12 amino acids. V lost 6 bases to trimming and J lost 6 bases, with 14 bases between them. Here the CDR3 DNA reads TGCAGCGTGGGGGGACGTCCGCCTGAAGCTTTCTTT. It yields the protein CSVGGRPPEAFF.

V usage is TRBV18 and J usage is TRBJ2-2; 13 nucleotides match TRBD2. V dropped 4 bases and J dropped 5; count of bases not matched to a gene: 1. CDR1 KGHSH and CDR2 LQKENI come from the germline V gene. This CDR3 region has 15 residues. For the CDR3, the DNA is TGTGCCAGCTCACTGACTAGCGGGAGGACCGGGGAGCTGTTTTTT. This gives the protein CASSLTSGRTGELFF.

The gene calls are TRBV2 and TRBJ1-4; D uncertain. Germline-derived CDR1 and CDR2 are SNHLY and FYNNEI. The CDR3 extends over 15 amino acids. The V gene lost 6 bases and the J gene lost 0 bases, with 11 bases spanning the gap. CDR3: CASRADTSTNEKLFF. The DNA for the CDR3 is TGTGCCAGCAGAGCCGACACATCAACTAATGAAAAACTGTTTTTT.

V and J are TRBV28 and TRBJ1-5; TRBD1 is a possible D gene (6 bases). V was shortened by 6 bases and J by 3 bases, with 9 bases between the two germline ends. This CDR3 contains 13 residues. Germline V gives CDR1 MDHEN, CDR2 SYDVKM. The CDR3 protein is CASRRQVNQPQHF. The CDR3, as DNA: TGTGCCAGCAGACGACAGGTCAATCAGCCCCAGCATTTT.

This clone has just a few counts. The chain combines TRBV3-1 (or the pseudogene TRBV3-2) with TRBJ2-1, with D possibly matching TRBD2 (5 bases). The germline V gene encodes CDR1 LGHDT and CDR2 YNNKEL (reference sequence). The CDR3 sequence is 17 residues long. Trimming removed 4 bases at V and 6 bases at J, with 22 bases between. CDR3 region: CASSRGTGFAIFNEQFF. CDR3 bases: TGTGCCAGCAGCCGAGGTACGGGGTTTGCAATATTCAATGAGCAGTTCTTC.

The chain is built from TRBV9 and TRBJ2-7; possible D gene TRBD2, 6 bases. Germline V lookup: CDR1 SGDLS, CDR2 YYNGEE. The CDR3 is 16 residues long. The V gene lost 3 bases and the J gene lost 3 bases, with 19 bases spanning the gap. The CDR3 sequence: CASSASSPQTSYEQYF. CDR3 bases: TGTGCCAGCAGCGCATCGTCACCCCAGACTAGCTACGAGCAGTACTTC.

The chain has TRBV27 and TRBJ2-7; the match to TRBD2 covers 10 bases. Germline V gene lookup returns CDR1 MNHEY and CDR2 SMNVEV (reference sequence). The CDR3 has 15 residues. Trimming removed 4 bases from V and 4 bases from J; junction bases left unmatched: 7. CDR3 loop: CASSSTGTSDYEQYF. CDR3 sequence (DNA): TGTGCCAGCAGTTCCACCGGGACTAGCGATTACGAGCAGTACTTC.

This sequence joins TRBV5-1 and TRBJ2-2, with a possible D match to TRBD1 (6 bases). CDR1 SGHRS and CDR2 YFSETQ come from the germline V gene. The ends were cut back, 4 bases at V and 6 bases at J, with 28 bases in the middle. The CDR3 is 19 residues long. CDR3 amino acids: CASSAQAGTTGRSAGELFF. DNA of the CDR3: TGCGCCAGCAGCGCGCAGGCCGGGACAACGGGGCGGTCGGCCGGGGAGCTGTTTTTT.

The V call is TRBV5-1, the J call TRBJ2-1, with 10 bases identical to TRBD1. The V and J ends lost 4 bases and 8 bases, in that order; junction bases with no gene match: 6. The CDR3 contains 14 residues. Germline loops: CDR1 SGHRS, CDR2 YFSETQ. This CDR3 reads CASSRDRGRDEQFF. The CDR3 nucleotides read TGCGCCAGCAGCCGGGACAGGGGAAGGGATGAGCAGTTCTTC.

V usage is TRBV4-1 and J usage is TRBJ2-5, with 9 bases lining up with TRBD2. Germline V gives CDR1 MGHRA, CDR2 YSYEKL. The CDR3 is made up of 14 amino acids. With V trimmed by 5 bases and J by 4 bases, 5 bases remained unmatched. This chain's CDR3 is CASSRGLAGETQYF. CDR3 DNA sequence: TGCGCCAGCAGCAGGGGACTAGCAGGAGAGACCCAGTACTTC.

The rearrangement links TRBV7-6 to TRBJ1-1; the D is unclear. CDR3 length: 15 amino acids. The germline V gene encodes CDR1 SGHVS and CDR2 FNYEAQ. The germline V and J ends were trimmed by 2 bases and 0 bases, with 10 bases remaining between them. CDR3 nucleotides: TGTGCCAGCAGCTTAAGGGAGTCACTGAACACTGAAGCTTTCTTT. Its protein is CASSLRESLNTEAFF.

The chain carries TRBV4-1 and TRBJ2-5, with TRBD1 identical over 9 bases. The CDR3 is 15 amino acids. The V segment lost 3 bases and the J segment 4 bases; nucleotides outside the gene matches: 6. Germline V gene lookup returns CDR1 MGHRA and CDR2 YSYEKL. CDR3 loop: CASSQGDRVSETQYF. As DNA, the CDR3 is TGCGCCAGCAGCCAGGGGGACAGGGTTTCAGAGACCCAGTACTTC.

J is TRBJ2-7 and V is TRBV14; the match to TRBD1 covers 7 bases. The CDR3 loop spans 13 amino acids. The trim removed 6 bases at V and 12 bases at J, leaving 14 bases unmatched. Germline V lookup: CDR1 SGHDN, CDR2 FVKESK. The CDR3 DNA follows: TGTGCCAGCAGTCCTACCCGACAGGGCGGTTGGTACTTC. This encodes CASSPTRQGGWYF.

This clone was observed a few times. The genes are TRBV2 and TRBJ1-5, with a weak D call TRBD1 (6 bases). Trimming pared 4 bases from V and 5 bases from J, leaving 12 bases between. The CDR3 loop spans 14 amino acids. CDR1 is SNHLY and CDR2 is FYNNEI in the germline V gene. Written as DNA, the CDR3 is TGTGCCAGCAGTGTCCAGGGGCGCGATCAGCCCCAGCATTTT. Its translation: CASSVQGRDQPQHF.

This clone was counted between two and nine times. The CDR3 DNA follows: TGTGCCAGCAGCTTAGCGGGGGGGCCACCAGATACGCAGTATTTT. Encoded protein: CASSLAGGPPDTQYF. J is TRBJ2-3 and V is TRBV7-9, with D maybe TRBD2 (7 bases). The CDR3 sequence is 15 residues long. Germline assignment: CDR1 SEHNR and CDR2 FQNEAQ (reference sequence). V was shortened by 0 bases and J by 4 bases, with 11 bases between the two germline ends.

The chain uses TRBV28 and TRBJ1-2; D gene uncertain. The germline CDR1 and CDR2 sequences are MDHEN and SYDVKM. The germline V and J ends were trimmed by 1 base and 8 bases, with 8 bases remaining between them. The CDR3 loop spans 12 amino acids. DNA of the CDR3: TGTGCCAGCAGTTTATTTCCATTCGGCTACACCTTC. As protein: CASSLFPFGYTF.

The V and J genes are TRBV4-2 and TRBJ1-1, with no clear D. Deletions cut 2 bases from V and 2 bases from J, with 9 bases between. Looked up from germline, CDR1 is LGHNA and CDR2 is YNFKEQ. This CDR3 contains 14 residues. CDR3 loop: CASSQSGINTEAFF. The CDR3 region has the DNA TGTGCCAGCAGCCAATCCGGTATTAACACTGAAGCTTTCTTT.

This clone appeared a few times. The J gene is TRBJ1-2, the V gene TRBV3-1 (or the pseudogene TRBV3-2); possible D gene TRBD1, 5 bases. The CDR3 extends over 14 amino acids. With 2 bases removed from V and 2 bases from J, the gap between germline ends came to 9 bases. The germline gives CDR1 LGHDT, CDR2 YNNKEL (reference sequence). As DNA, the CDR3 is TGTGCCAGCAGCCAAACAAGGGGAAACTATGGCTACACCTTC. As protein: CASSQTRGNYGYTF.

A few counts support this clone. The genes are TRBV3-1 (or the pseudogene TRBV3-2) and TRBJ1-6, with D perhaps matching TRBD1 (5 bases). Trimming took 4 bases from V and 6 from J, leaving 10 bases between them. This CDR3 region has 14 residues. Germline V gene sequence: CDR1 LGHDT, CDR2 YNNKEL (reference sequence). The CDR3 reads CASSLRQSNSPLHF. Written as DNA, the CDR3 is TGTGCCAGCAGCCTCAGACAGAGTAATTCACCCCTCCACTTT.

The V gene is TRBV6-5, the J gene TRBJ1-3, with D perhaps matching TRBD1 (6 bases). This CDR3 comprises 12 residues. The germline V and J ends were trimmed by 11 bases and 1 base, with 9 bases remaining between them. The germline V gene encodes CDR1 MNHEY and CDR2 SVGAGI. In nucleotides, the CDR3 is TGTGCCTGTAGGGGGTCTGGAAACACCATATATTTT. Protein sequence: CACRGSGNTIYF.

The V call is TRBV18, the J call TRBJ2-5; 8 bases agree with TRBD2. CDR3 length equals 15 residues. J gave up 5 bases and V 0 bases, and 5 bases lay outside the gene matches. Germline V gives CDR1 KGHSH, CDR2 LQKENI. The CDR3 spells CASSPPVAGSETQYF. DNA for the CDR3: TGTGCCAGCTCACCACCTGTAGCGGGGTCCGAGACCCAGTACTTC.